This T cell receptor beta chain was captured by sequencing in a study of T cell responses to AZD1222 COVID-19 vaccine. Points from the study as a whole: No day 14 peak samples; only post-peak repertoires were characterized. White British ancestry dominated among donors, who included more females, and clonal diversity was possibly underestimated.

Whether given at about 4 or about 12 weeks, second doses were pooled. Regarding this clone: What it recognizes is unknown. This specimen includes other DNA sequences encoding the same CDR3.

Produced via immunoSEQ multiplex PCR; TCRdb's table is partial and in-frame only. The sample lists approximately 170,000 clones, 90% to 95% seen once, with 1.1% in the top ten. V was trimmed by 1 base and J by 0 bases, leaving 10 bases between them. CDR1 SGHNT and CDR2 YYREEE come from the germline V gene (reference sequence). CDR3 length: 15 residues. The TCR comes from an adult who received the AZD1222 COVID-19 vaccine. The sequences come from peripheral blood, collected 28 days after the second AZD1222 dose. The V and J genes are TRBV5-4 and TRBJ1-1; D perhaps matches TRBD1 (5 bases). The DNA of the CDR3 is TGTGCCAGCAGCTTGTCCGGGACGGTGAACACTGAAGCTTTCTTT. Protein: CASSLSGTVNTEAFF.